A single sample is the source of the 15 T cell receptor beta chains below, sequenced in a study of technical replicates of blood from several donors. TCRdb keeps only in-frame clones here, not all; method: immunoSEQ multiplex PCR. The sample yields under 65,000 clones, approximately 94% seen once. The sequenced material came from T cells isolated from PBMCs. The receptors come from a human donor in good health.

The chain is built from TRBV11-2 and TRBJ1-4; TRBD1 agrees at 7 bases. Unmatched junction bases numbered 7, after V lost 6 bases and J lost 9 bases. Germline V gives CDR1 SGHAT, CDR2 FQNNGV. The CDR3 sequence is 13 residues long. DNA of the CDR3: TGTGCCAGCAGAGACAGGGCATTACAAAAACTGTTTTTT. Its translation: CASRDRALQKLFF.

The CDR3: CASSLGGRDTDTQYF. DNA of the CDR3: TGTGCCAGCAGCCTAGGAGGCAGGGACACAGATACGCAGTATTTT. The chain couples TRBV11-2 to TRBJ2-3, with D tentatively TRBD1 or TRBD2 (5 bases each). Trimming pared 5 bases from V and 2 bases from J, leaving 14 bases between. The CDR3 totals 15 residues. Germline V lookup: CDR1 SGHAT, CDR2 FQNNGV. The whole variable domain, filled in from reference TRBV11-2 and TRBJ2-3, reads EAGVAQSPRYKIIEKRQSVAFWCNPISGHATLYWYQQILGQGPKLLIQFQNNGVVDDSQLPKDRFSAERLKGVDSTLKIQPAKLEDSAVYLCASSLGGRDTDTQYFGPGTRLTVL.

The chain carries TRBV6-4 and TRBJ2-1; maybe TRBD2 (5 bases). Germline-derived CDR1 and CDR2 are MRHNA and SNTAGT. This CDR3 has 17 residues. The V gene lost 1 base and the J gene lost 7 bases, with 20 bases spanning the gap. CDR3 sequence: CASSDFISWEKGNEQFF. The CDR3 nucleotides read TGTGCCAGCAGTGACTTTATATCGTGGGAGAAAGGTAATGAGCAGTTCTTC.

This chain connects TRBV27 to TRBJ2-3; 9 nucleotides match TRBD2. CDR1 and CDR2 (germline): MNHEY, SMNVEV (reference sequence). J lost 6 bases, V lost 9 bases, and 13 bases had no gene match. The CDR3 sequence is 15 residues long. The CDR3, as DNA: TGTGCCAGTTCCACTTCTACTAGCGGGCGCGATACGCAGTATTTT. This codes for CASSTSTSGRDTQYF.

The chain carries TRBV18 and TRBJ1-2; D gene unclear. Germline V gives CDR1 KGHSH, CDR2 LQKENI. V was pared by 3 bases and J by 8 bases, with 13 bases between. CDR3 length: 13 amino acids. CDR3 protein: CASSPSDSRGYTF. The CDR3 DNA is TGTGCCAGCTCACCTTCAGATTCACGAGGCTACACCTTC.

The gene calls are TRBV28 and TRBJ2-7; the D gene is possibly TRBD2 (6 bases). The CDR3 loop spans 12 amino acids. V shed 8 bases and J shed 5 bases, with 13 bases lying between them. Germline loops: CDR1 MDHEN, CDR2 SYDVKM. This CDR3 is CASALGGNEQYF. DNA of the CDR3: TGTGCCAGCGCCCTTGGGGGGAACGAGCAGTACTTC.

The V call is TRBV13, the J call TRBJ1-4; 12 bases agree with TRBD1. Germline loops: CDR1 PRHDT, CDR2 FYEKMQ (reference sequence). V was pared by 5 bases and J by 8 bases, with 3 bases of the junction left unmatched. The CDR3 sequence is 14 residues long. CDR3 residues: CASSQGTGGEKLFF. CDR3 nucleotide sequence: TGTGCCAGCAGCCAAGGGACAGGGGGCGAAAAACTGTTTTTT.

This chain connects TRBV5-1 to TRBJ2-7; unclear D gene. V lost 0 bases to trimming and J lost 5 bases, with 6 bases between them. The CDR3 length is 12 residues. Germline V gene sequence: CDR1 SGHRS, CDR2 YFSETQ. CDR3 DNA: TGCGCCAGCAGCTTGGGTGTCGACGAGCAGTACTTC. It translates to CASSLGVDEQYF.

J is TRBJ2-7 and V is TRBV28; TRBD1 aligns across 7 bases. There are 15 residues in the CDR3. Germline assignment: CDR1 MDHEN and CDR2 SYDVKM. Trimming cost V 7 bases and J 3 bases; bases outside gene matches: 12. As DNA, the CDR3 is TGTGCCAGCACCCTCGGGACAGCAATTAGCTACGAGCAGTACTTC. Amino acids: CASTLGTAISYEQYF.

Only one count was recorded for this clone. The rearrangement links TRBV4-2 to TRBJ2-6; the D gene is possibly TRBD1 (5 bases). The CDR3 is 18 amino acids. Per germline, CDR1 LGHNA and CDR2 YNFKEQ. V was trimmed by 1 base and J by 0 bases, leaving 13 bases between them. CDR3 region: CASSQVGAAYSGANVLTF. CDR3 in DNA: TGTGCCAGCAGCCAAGTAGGGGCAGCGTACTCTGGGGCCAACGTCCTGACTTTC.

The chain uses TRBV27 and TRBJ2-1, with 8 bases that match TRBD1. J lost 4 bases, V lost 5 bases, and 4 bases had no gene match. The length of the CDR3 is 14 residues. The germline V gene encodes CDR1 MNHEY and CDR2 SMNVEV (reference sequence). The CDR3 here is CASSLWTGYNEQFF. Written as DNA, the CDR3 is TGTGCCAGCAGTCTATGGACAGGGTACAATGAGCAGTTCTTC.

The chain employs TRBV25-1 and TRBJ2-2; possibly TRBD2 for D (5 bases). CDR1 is MGHDK, CDR2 SYGVNS, per germline. V was trimmed by 0 bases and J by 2 bases, leaving 7 bases between them. CDR3 length: 15 residues. The CDR3 DNA sequence: TGTGCCAGCAGTGAATATCGGGGAAACACCGGGGAGCTGTTTTTT. Translating it yields CASSEYRGNTGELFF.

The chain couples TRBV7-9 to TRBJ2-7; D call uncertain. Germline V lookup: CDR1 SEHNR, CDR2 FQNEAQ (reference sequence). Trimming cost V 1 base and J 0 bases, with 10 bases left between them. CDR3 length: 15 residues. This CDR3 is CASSLGNTDSYEQYF. The CDR3 DNA reads as TGTGCCAGCAGCTTAGGAAACACAGACTCCTACGAGCAGTACTTC.

CDR3 coding DNA: TGTGCCAGCAGCCGAGCGGAGAGGACGCAGTATTTT. It specifies CASSRAERTQYF. The V call is TRBV9, the J call TRBJ2-3, with D tentatively TRBD2 (5 bases). The CDR3 runs 12 residues. V lost 4 bases to trimming and J lost 9 bases, with 12 bases between them. Germline V CDR1 and CDR2: SGDLS, YYNGEE.

The chain has TRBV21-1 and TRBJ1-5; TRBD1, the table's D call, lacks a check against the DNA. TRBV21-1 is reported as a pseudogene. The CDR3 spans 16 residues. CDR3 sequence (DNA): TGTGCCAGCAGCCGTGCTAACGACAGGCTCCATCAGCCCCAGCATTTT. Amino acid sequence: CASSRANDRLHQPQHF.